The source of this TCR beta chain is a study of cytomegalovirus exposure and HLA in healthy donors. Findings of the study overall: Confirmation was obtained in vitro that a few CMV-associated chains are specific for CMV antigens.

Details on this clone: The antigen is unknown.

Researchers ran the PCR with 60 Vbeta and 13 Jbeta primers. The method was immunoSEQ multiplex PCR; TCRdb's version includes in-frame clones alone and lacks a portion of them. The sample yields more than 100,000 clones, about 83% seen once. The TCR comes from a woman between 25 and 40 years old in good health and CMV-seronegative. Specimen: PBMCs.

The CDR3 region is CASSPNALRATDTQYF. In DNA, the CDR3 is TGTGCCAGCAGCCCTAACGCTCTCCGAGCCACAGATACGCAGTATTTT. The chain has TRBV5-6 and TRBJ2-3, with D hard to call. This CDR3 has 16 residues. The germline V and J ends were trimmed by 4 bases and 2 bases, with 17 bases remaining between them. Germline V gene lookup returns CDR1 SGHDT and CDR2 YYEEEE.